The 32 T cell receptor beta chains listed next were all sequenced from one sample in a study of T cells in tumors after PD-1 blockade. Assay: immunoSEQ multiplex PCR; the TCRdb copy retains only in-frame clones and omits some. The table shows about 47,000 clones, with approximately 80% occurring only once. The sample in question was PBMCs, obtained before anti-PD-1 therapy. The source of these receptors is a human donor with advanced basal cell or squamous cell carcinoma (not recorded which).

The J gene is TRBJ2-6, the V gene TRBV4-2; D remains unclear. V was shortened by 4 bases and J by 0 bases, with 7 bases between the two germline ends. CDR1 and CDR2 (germline): LGHNA, YNFKEQ. This CDR3 is 15 amino acids long. The CDR3 sequence is CASSREASGANVLTF. Here the CDR3 DNA reads TGTGCCAGCAGCCGTGAGGCCTCTGGGGCCAACGTCCTGACTTTC.

The chain couples TRBV6-6 to TRBJ1-1; D call uncertain. From germline, CDR1 is MNHNY and CDR2 SVGAGI (reference sequence). V was pared by 2 bases and J by 10 bases, with 20 bases between. The CDR3 covers 15 residues. CDR3 coding DNA: TGTGCCAGCAGTTACCCAGCTGTCGGGAATGTTGGAGCTTTCTTT. Amino acids: CASSYPAVGNVGAFF.

The V call is TRBV27, the J call TRBJ2-1; TRBD2 matches at 7 bases. V lost 5 bases, J lost 4 bases, and 8 bases stayed unmatched. The CDR3 spans 15 residues. Germline lookup yields CDR1 MNHEY and CDR2 SMNVEV (reference sequence). CDR3 region: CASSTLGGGYNEQFF. The CDR3 DNA reads TGTGCCAGCAGTACCCTCGGCGGGGGTTACAATGAGCAGTTCTTC.

This rearrangement joins TRBV12-3 or TRBV12-4 to TRBJ1-2, with D uncertain. This CDR3 has 12 residues. The germline V and J ends were trimmed by 3 bases and 4 bases, with 6 bases remaining between them. The CDR3 coding sequence is TGTGCCAGCAGTTTGGGCACCTATGGCTACACCTTC. This sequence encodes CASSLGTYGYTF.

The V and J genes are TRBV4-1 and TRBJ2-3; D remains unclear. This CDR3 is built from 16 residues. Germline values: CDR1 MGHRA, CDR2 YSYEKL. V lost 4 bases, J lost 7 bases, and 21 bases lay in between. CDR3 nucleotide sequence: TGCGCCAGCAGCCTACAATTGCCCATATTACGAAATACGCAGTATTTT. Translation: CASSLQLPILRNTQYF.

This clone came up once. CDR3 amino acids: CASSPGGAEAGELFF. CDR3 nucleotides: TGTGCCAGCAGCCCGGGAGGGGCAGAAGCCGGGGAGCTGTTTTTT. V and J are TRBV13 and TRBJ2-2; 8 bases are shared with TRBD2. CDR1 is PRHDT, CDR2 FYEKMQ, per germline (reference sequence). The CDR3 spans 15 residues. The junction had 8 bases not matched to a gene; V was cut back by 5 bases and J by 6 bases.

V is TRBV9 and J is TRBJ2-3; the match to TRBD2 covers 9 bases. The CDR3 runs to 15 residues. V lost 4 bases, J lost 4 bases, and 7 bases stayed unmatched. Per germline, CDR1 SGDLS and CDR2 YYNGEE. CDR3 nucleotides: TGTGCCAGCAGCCTAACGCGGGGGGGCCCAGATACGCAGTATTTT. Translation gives CASSLTRGGPDTQYF.

CDR3 loop: CASSEMGRQNTEAFF. The DNA of the CDR3 is TGTGCCAGCAGTGAGATGGGACGACAGAACACTGAAGCTTTCTTT. V and J are TRBV2 and TRBJ1-1; D may be TRBD1 (5 bases). CDR1 is SNHLY, CDR2 FYNNEI, per germline. This CDR3 has 15 amino acids. Trimming left V 3 bases short and J 1 base short, with 12 bases between.

This clone turned up a few times. The chain joins TRBV3-1 (or the pseudogene TRBV3-2) to TRBJ1-2; D gene ambiguous. CDR1 is LGHDT and CDR2 is YNNKEL in the germline V gene (reference sequence). The V end lost 2 bases, the J end lost 9 bases, and 10 bases lay between the germline ends. The CDR3 runs to 12 residues. The CDR3 nucleotides are TGTGCCAGCAGCCAACACGAGGGTCGCTACACCTTC. It specifies CASSQHEGRYTF.

This chain uses TRBV18 with TRBJ2-7; possibly TRBD2 for D (7 bases). The CDR3 spans 16 residues. The V end was cut by 2 bases, the J end by 2 bases, with 16 bases between. Germline assignment: CDR1 KGHSH and CDR2 LQKENI. CDR3 sequence reads: CASSPVGGAQTYEQYF. DNA of the CDR3: TGTGCCAGCTCACCAGTTGGGGGGGCACAAACCTACGAGCAGTACTTC.

The V and J genes are TRBV5-6 and TRBJ2-2; TRBD2 agrees at 7 bases. With 4 bases clipped from V and 0 bases from J, the junction kept 12 bases outside the gene matches. This CDR3 contains 18 residues. CDR1 and CDR2 (germline): SGHDT, YYEEEE. The CDR3 DNA follows: TGTGCCAGCAGCCCCTCCGCTAGCGCGGGGGCGAACACCGGGGAGCTGTTTTTT. Its translation is CASSPSASAGANTGELFF.

The rearrangement joins TRBV5-8 to TRBJ2-6, with a possible D match to TRBD2 (5 bases). The CDR3 sequence is 16 residues long. Germline V gene lookup returns CDR1 SGHTS and CDR2 YDEGEE. Trimming stripped 3 bases from V and 0 bases from J, with 10 bases between. CDR3 region: CASSSGVASGANVLTF. The CDR3 bases are TGTGCCAGCAGCTCCGGGGTCGCCTCTGGGGCCAACGTCCTGACTTTC.

This chain joins TRBV27 and TRBJ1-1; 9 positions agree with TRBD1. Trimming took 5 bases from V and 7 from J; bases not matched to a gene: 8. From germline, CDR1 is MNHEY and CDR2 SMNVEV (reference sequence). The length of the CDR3 is 14 residues. The CDR3 protein is CASSKTGGWSEAFF. CDR3 nucleotide sequence: TGTGCCAGCAGTAAAACAGGGGGCTGGAGTGAAGCTTTCTTT.

This clone was counted once. The chain employs TRBV7-2 and TRBJ2-7, with TRBD1 matching 9 bases. The CDR3 consists of 15 residues. J lost 5 bases, V lost 5 bases, and 10 bases had no gene match. Germline V gene sequence: CDR1 SGHTA, CDR2 FQGNSA. CDR3 region: CASSAPGQGIHEQYF. Written as DNA, the CDR3 is TGTGCCAGCAGCGCACCGGGACAGGGTATCCACGAGCAGTACTTC.

This clone has a single count. The chain couples TRBV7-6 to TRBJ2-7; TRBD1 aligns across 10 bases. J gave up 6 bases and V 1 base, and 6 bases lay outside the gene matches. The V gene's germline CDR1 is SGHVS and CDR2 FNYEAQ. The CDR3 totals 15 residues. The CDR3 loop reads CASSLDGTGAFEQYF. As DNA, the CDR3 is TGTGCCAGCAGCTTAGATGGGACAGGGGCTTTCGAGCAGTACTTC.

There are a few counts of this clone. The same CDR3 can be traced to other DNA sequences in this sample. This chain links TRBV7-9 with TRBJ1-1; D not resolved. The V end lost 10 bases, the J end lost 5 bases, and 11 bases lay between the germline ends. From germline, CDR1 is SEHNR and CDR2 FQNEAQ (reference sequence). This CDR3 has 11 residues. CDR3 sequence: CATEWGTEAFF. Written as DNA, the CDR3 is TGTGCCACCGAGTGGGGAACTGAAGCTTTCTTT.

In this sample, this clone turned up once. J is TRBJ2-2 and V is TRBV6-4; 8 bases match TRBD2. The CDR3 totals 14 residues. Per the germline V gene, CDR1 is MRHNA and CDR2 is SNTAGT. The V segment lost 1 base and the J segment 8 bases; nucleotides outside the gene matches: 3. The CDR3 loop reads CASSDYTSGGELFF. The CDR3 bases are TGTGCCAGCAGTGACTATACTAGCGGTGGGGAGCTGTTTTTT.

The chain has TRBV7-2 and TRBJ1-5; D is ambiguous. CDR1 and CDR2 from the germline V gene are SGHTA and FQGNSA. The ends were cut back, 4 bases at V and 8 bases at J, with 9 bases in the middle. The CDR3 length is 12 residues. Here the CDR3 reads CASSYLQEPQHF. CDR3 DNA: TGTGCCAGCAGCTACTTACAAGAGCCCCAGCATTTT.

This sequence joins TRBV3-1 (or the pseudogene TRBV3-2) and TRBJ1-1, with a possible D match to TRBD1 (6 bases). Trimming pared 3 bases from V and 6 bases from J, leaving 14 bases between. The CDR3 extends over 14 amino acids. CDR1 LGHDT and CDR2 YNNKEL come from the germline V gene (reference sequence). The CDR3 DNA sequence: TGTGCCAGCAGCCAGCGGCAGGGGTATGCTGAAGCTTTCTTT. This sequence encodes CASSQRQGYAEAFF.

The rearrangement links TRBV15 to TRBJ2-1; D unclear. Trimming stripped 0 bases from V and 7 bases from J, with 13 bases between. Looked up from germline, CDR1 is LNHNV and CDR2 is YYDKDF (reference sequence). The CDR3 runs 15 residues. The DNA of the CDR3 is TGTGCCACCAGCAGAGAGATAGGAATGGGGAATGAGCAGTTCTTC. It specifies CATSREIGMGNEQFF.

The rearrangement links TRBV15 to TRBJ2-7; 7 bases fit TRBD1. In germline, CDR1 is LNHNV, CDR2 YYDKDF (reference sequence). CDR3 size: 15 residues. V trimming: 2 bases; J trimming: 2 bases; junction bases outside the gene matches: 6. The CDR3 reads CATSRNRDSTYEQYF. CDR3 bases: TGTGCCACCAGCAGAAACCGGGACAGCACCTACGAGCAGTACTTC. Full variable domain (outside the CDR3, taken from reference TRBV15 and TRBJ2-7): DAMVIQNPRYQVTQFGKPVTLSCSQTLNHNVMYWYQQKSSQAPKLLFHYYDKDFNNEADTPDNFQSRRPNTSFCFLDIRSPGLGDTAMYLCATSRNRDSTYEQYFGPGTRLTVT.

The V gene is TRBV28, the J gene TRBJ2-1; TRBD2 agrees at 9 bases. This CDR3 contains 17 residues. The germline V gene has CDR1 MDHEN and CDR2 SYDVKM. V lost 7 bases and J lost 0; bases outside the gene matches: 10. The CDR3 region is CASTSSGALSSYNEQFF. In DNA, the CDR3 is TGTGCCAGCACTTCTAGCGGGGCCTTGAGCTCCTACAATGAGCAGTTCTTC. Together with reference TRBV28 and TRBJ2-1, the CDR3 gives the full variable domain: DVKVTQSSRYLVKRTGEKVFLECVQDMDHENMFWYRQDPGLGLRLIYFSYDVKMKEKGDIPEGYSVSREKKERFSLILESASTNQTSMYLCASTSSGALSSYNEQFFGPGTRLTVL.

V is TRBV6-5 and J is TRBJ2-7; D might be TRBD1 (5 bases). This CDR3 contains 14 residues. V lost 6 bases and J 3 bases, leaving 15 bases between the germline ends. Germline values: CDR1 MNHEY, CDR2 SVGAGI. Here the CDR3 DNA reads TGTGCCAGCAGGCCACGTGGGCAGGGCTACGAGCAGTACTTC. It codes for CASRPRGQGYEQYF.

This sequence joins TRBV19 and TRBJ1-6, with TRBD1 matching 7 bases. V was clipped by 2 bases and J by 9 bases; unmatched bases: 7. The germline CDR1 and CDR2 sequences are LNHDA and SQIVND (reference sequence). This CDR3 region has 15 residues. CDR3 amino acids: CASSIQQGLRSPLHF. The CDR3 DNA is TGTGCCAGTAGTATACAACAGGGGTTACGTTCACCCCTCCACTTT.

The chain couples TRBV5-5 to TRBJ1-5, with D uncertain. V was clipped by 0 bases and J by 1 base, with 8 bases between them. Germline V gives CDR1 SGHKS, CDR2 YYEKEE (reference sequence). This CDR3 region has 15 residues. CDR3 amino acids: CASSLEAPSNQPQHF. CDR3 nucleotides: TGTGCCAGCAGCTTGGAAGCGCCGAGCAATCAGCCCCAGCATTTT.

V gene TRBV20-1 combines with J gene TRBJ2-7; TRBD1 might be the D (6 bases). The CDR3 has 18 amino acids. V lost 3 bases, J lost 0 bases, and 24 bases lay in between. Germline loops: CDR1 DFQATT, CDR2 SNEGSKA (reference sequence). The CDR3 region is CSASSSLIVGANSYEQYF. CDR3 sequence (DNA): TGCAGTGCTAGTAGTTCGTTGATTGTGGGGGCCAACTCCTACGAGCAGTACTTC.

This chain links TRBV3-1 (or the pseudogene TRBV3-2) with TRBJ1-2; the D gene is possibly TRBD1 (5 bases). This CDR3 contains 14 residues. Germline loops: CDR1 LGHDT, CDR2 YNNKEL (reference sequence). Trimming pared 1 base from V and 0 bases from J, leaving 6 bases between. CDR3 loop: CASSQGQPNYGYTF. CDR3 DNA sequence: TGTGCCAGCAGCCAAGGACAGCCTAACTATGGCTACACCTTC.

The CDR3 loop is CASRGESYEQYF. The CDR3 region has the DNA TGTGCCAGCAGGGGGGAATCCTACGAGCAGTACTTC. The chain is built from TRBV7-9 and TRBJ2-7; D possibly matches TRBD1 or TRBD2 (5 bases each). The germline CDR1 and CDR2 sequences are SEHNR and FQNEAQ (reference sequence). Trimming took 6 bases from V and 1 from J, leaving 7 bases between them. The CDR3 consists of 12 residues.

The J gene is TRBJ1-5, the V gene TRBV7-3; D gene uncertain. CDR3 size: 16 residues. The germline V and J ends were trimmed by 5 bases and 0 bases, with 14 bases remaining between them. CDR1 and CDR2 (germline): SGHTA, FQGTGA. CDR3 sequence reads: CASSQLWTSSNQPQHF. CDR3 nucleotide sequence: TGTGCCAGCAGCCAACTCTGGACCTCTAGCAATCAGCCCCAGCATTTT.

About this clone: Its ends do not fully match the called genes, so a read error is possible. Other nucleotide sequences in the sample specify the same CDR3. This chain connects TRBV5-4 to TRBJ2-5, with 7 bases that match TRBD1. Germline loops: CDR1 SGHNT, CDR2 YYREEE (reference sequence). There are 14 residues in the CDR3. CDR3 DNA sequence: TGCGCCAGCAAAAATGGACAGGCAGAAGAGACCCAGTACTTC. Residues: CASKNGQAEETQYF.

The chain uses TRBV3-1 (or the pseudogene TRBV3-2) and TRBJ1-4; 11 bases are shared with TRBD1. The CDR3 spans 17 residues. The J segment lost 0 bases and the V segment lost 4 bases, leaving 4 bases of the junction unmatched. Germline V gene lookup returns CDR1 LGHDT and CDR2 YNNKEL (reference sequence). CDR3 bases: TGTGCCAGCAGCCCCGGGACAGGGGGTACAACTAATGAAAAACTGTTTTTT. As protein: CASSPGTGGTTNEKLFF.

The chain couples TRBV19 to TRBJ2-6, with a possible D match to TRBD2 (5 bases). The CDR3 has 16 amino acids. From germline, CDR1 is LNHDA and CDR2 SQIVND (reference sequence). V was cut by 4 bases and J by 0 bases, with 10 bases left in between. The CDR3 here is CASSTREGSGANVLTF. The DNA for the CDR3 is TGTGCCAGTAGTACACGCGAGGGCTCTGGGGCCAACGTCCTGACTTTC.